The T cell receptor beta chain described here comes from a study of PD-1 blockade in classical Hodgkin lymphoma. CDR3 length: 15 residues. Per germline, CDR1 SGHKS and CDR2 YYEKEE (reference sequence). With 2 bases clipped from V and 4 bases from J, the junction kept 8 bases outside the gene matches. Brentuximab vedotin exposure varied, and every patient relapsed after autologous stem cell transplantation. Classifying best responses yielded complete response, partial response or progressive disease. Findings and caveats of the study: In CD4+ cells, TCR diversity went up significantly by C4D1, but in CD8+ cells it did not. Prior to therapy, complete responders displayed diversity much like that of newly diagnosed patients. Newly diagnosed patients had baseline TCR diversity that was reportedly lower than that of healthy donors.

In the case of this clone: Its antigen remains unknown.

This table comes from immunoSEQ multiplex PCR, and its TCRdb copy is limited to in-frame clones, with some not included. The sample shows over 90,000 clones, roughly nine tenths of them seen only once. The sequencing used peripheral blood mononuclear cells (PBMCs), collected before the second cycle of nivolumab. The V gene is TRBV5-5, the J gene TRBJ1-1; 7 nucleotides agree with TRBD1. The origin of this receptor is a human donor with classical Hodgkin lymphoma. The CDR3 DNA sequence: TGTGCCAGCAGCTTAGTACGAGGGGGCCTCACTGAAGCTTTCTTT. This sequence encodes CASSLVRGGLTEAFF.